This TCR beta chain originates from a study of chemoradiotherapy in HPV16-positive cancers. About the research overall: Candidate HPV-specific T-cell clones and common TCR motifs came from functional assays in two HPV16-positive patients.

Sequencing was performed with immunoSEQ multiplex PCR; in TCRdb, only in-frame clones are kept and a portion is missing. The sample holds 53,000 or so clones, more than 75% seen once. As concerns this clone: Antigen unknown.

Study results and limitations: Candidate HPV-specific clones and E7-related TCR motifs grew in tumor during treatment. HPV-specific T cells were functionally defined from only a couple of HPV16-positive patients. For HPV16-positive patients, expanding HPV-responsive T cells associated with longer recurrence-free survival.

V dropped 8 bases and J dropped 2 bases, with 13 bases sitting between them. The CDR3 sequence is 13 residues long. CDR1 SEHNR and CDR2 FQNEAQ come from the germline V gene (reference sequence). The sequenced sample was blood, obtained from a patient who underwent chemoradiotherapy. The V call is TRBV7-9, the J call TRBJ2-7; no clear D gene. The clonotype comes from a human donor with HPV-associated anogenital cancer. The CDR3, as DNA: TGTGCCAGCTGCTCACAGACAACCTACGAGCAGTACTTC. Its translation: CASCSQTTYEQYF.